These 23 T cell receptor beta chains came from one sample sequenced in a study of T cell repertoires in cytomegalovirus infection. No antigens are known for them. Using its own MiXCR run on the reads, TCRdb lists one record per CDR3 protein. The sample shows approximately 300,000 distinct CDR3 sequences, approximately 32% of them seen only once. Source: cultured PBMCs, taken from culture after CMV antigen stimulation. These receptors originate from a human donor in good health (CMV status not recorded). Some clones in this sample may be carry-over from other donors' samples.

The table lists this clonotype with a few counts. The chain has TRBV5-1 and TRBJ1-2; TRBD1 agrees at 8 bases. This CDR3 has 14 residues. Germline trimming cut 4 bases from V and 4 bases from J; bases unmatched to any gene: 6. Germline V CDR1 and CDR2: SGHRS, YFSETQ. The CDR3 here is CASSPGTGLYGYTF. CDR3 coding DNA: TGCGCCAGCAGCCCCGGGACAGGCCTCTATGGCTACACCTTC.

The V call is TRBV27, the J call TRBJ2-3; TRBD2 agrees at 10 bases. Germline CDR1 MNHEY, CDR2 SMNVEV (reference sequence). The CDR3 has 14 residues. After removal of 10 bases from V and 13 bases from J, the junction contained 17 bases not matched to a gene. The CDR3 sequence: CATSGLASFKGEYF. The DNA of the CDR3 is TGTGCCACCTCGGGACTAGCGTCCTTTAAGGGGGAGTATTTT.

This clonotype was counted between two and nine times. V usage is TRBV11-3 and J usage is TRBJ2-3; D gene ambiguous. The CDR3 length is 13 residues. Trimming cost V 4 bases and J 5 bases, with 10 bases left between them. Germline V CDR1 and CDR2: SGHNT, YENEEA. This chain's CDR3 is CASSSSGEDTQYF. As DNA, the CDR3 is TGTGCCAGCAGCTCCTCTGGAGAAGATACGCAGTATTTT.

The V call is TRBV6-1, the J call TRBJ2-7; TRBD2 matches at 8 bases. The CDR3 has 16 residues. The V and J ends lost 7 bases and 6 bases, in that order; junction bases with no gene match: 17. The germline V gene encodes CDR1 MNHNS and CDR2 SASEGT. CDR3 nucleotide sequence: TGTGCCAGCACTCAGGTTAGCGGGGACCCTCTAGGCGAGCAGTACTTC. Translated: CASTQVSGDPLGEQYF.

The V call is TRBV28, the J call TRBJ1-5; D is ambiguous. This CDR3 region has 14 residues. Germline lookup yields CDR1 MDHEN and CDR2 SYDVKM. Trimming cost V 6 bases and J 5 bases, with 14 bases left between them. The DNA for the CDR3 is TGTGCCAGCAGAACCCCCGGACCCGATCAGCCCCAGCATTTT. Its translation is CASRTPGPDQPQHF.

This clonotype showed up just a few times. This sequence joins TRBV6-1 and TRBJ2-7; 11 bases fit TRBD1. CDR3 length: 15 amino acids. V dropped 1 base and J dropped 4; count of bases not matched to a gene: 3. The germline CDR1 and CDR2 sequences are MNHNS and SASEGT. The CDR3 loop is CASSEGGTGGYEQYF. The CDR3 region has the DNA TGTGCCAGCAGTGAAGGTGGGACAGGGGGTTACGAGCAGTACTTC.

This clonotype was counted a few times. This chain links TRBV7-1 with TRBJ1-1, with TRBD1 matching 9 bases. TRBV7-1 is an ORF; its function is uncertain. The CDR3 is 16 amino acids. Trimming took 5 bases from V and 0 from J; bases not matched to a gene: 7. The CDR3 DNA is TGTGCCAGCAGCCCGGGACAGGGAAAGATGAACACTGAAGCTTTCTTT. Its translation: CASSPGQGKMNTEAFF.

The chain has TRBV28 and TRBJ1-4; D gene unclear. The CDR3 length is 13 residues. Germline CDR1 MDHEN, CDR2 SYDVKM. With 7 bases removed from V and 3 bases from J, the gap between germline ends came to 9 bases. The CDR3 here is CASTATANEKLFF. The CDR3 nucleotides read TGTGCCAGCACCGCGACGGCTAATGAAAAACTGTTTTTT.

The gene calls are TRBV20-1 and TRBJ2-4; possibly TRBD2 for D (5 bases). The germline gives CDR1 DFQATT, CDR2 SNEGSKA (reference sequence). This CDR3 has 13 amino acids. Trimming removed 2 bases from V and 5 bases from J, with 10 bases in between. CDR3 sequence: CSARHGIENIQYF. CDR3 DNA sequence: TGCAGTGCTAGACACGGGATAGAAAACATTCAGTACTTC.

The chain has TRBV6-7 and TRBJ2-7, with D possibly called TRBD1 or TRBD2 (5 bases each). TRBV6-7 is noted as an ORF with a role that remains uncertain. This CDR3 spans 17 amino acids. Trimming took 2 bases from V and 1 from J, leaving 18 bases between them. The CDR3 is CASSYVRRGENSYEQYF. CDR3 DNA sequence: TGTGCCAGCAGTTACGTCAGAAGAGGGGAAAATTCCTACGAGCAGTACTTC.

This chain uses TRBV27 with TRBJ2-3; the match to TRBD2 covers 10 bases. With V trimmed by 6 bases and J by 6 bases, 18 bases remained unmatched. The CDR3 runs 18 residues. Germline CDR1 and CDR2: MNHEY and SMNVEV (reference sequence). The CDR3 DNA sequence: TGTGCCAGCAGCCTCGGGGCTAGCGGGAGTTACCTACTGGATACGCAGTATTTT. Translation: CASSLGASGSYLLDTQYF.

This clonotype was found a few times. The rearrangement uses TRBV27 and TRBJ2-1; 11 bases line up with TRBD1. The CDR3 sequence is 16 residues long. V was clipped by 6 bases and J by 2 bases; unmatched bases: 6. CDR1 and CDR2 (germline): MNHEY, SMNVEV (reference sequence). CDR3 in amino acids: CASSRDRGIPYNEQFF. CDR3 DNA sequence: TGTGCCAGCAGCCGGGACAGGGGGATTCCCTACAATGAGCAGTTCTTC.

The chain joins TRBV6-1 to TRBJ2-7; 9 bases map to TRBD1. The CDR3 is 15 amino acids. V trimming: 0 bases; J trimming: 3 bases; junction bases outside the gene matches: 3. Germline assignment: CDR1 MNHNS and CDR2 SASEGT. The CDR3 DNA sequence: TGTGCCAGCAGTGAAGCCGGGGGACAGGGCTACGAGCAGTACTTC. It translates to CASSEAGGQGYEQYF.

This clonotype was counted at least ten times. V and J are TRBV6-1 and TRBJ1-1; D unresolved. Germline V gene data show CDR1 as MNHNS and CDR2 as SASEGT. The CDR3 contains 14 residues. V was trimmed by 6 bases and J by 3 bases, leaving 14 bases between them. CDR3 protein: CASRNELSHTEAFF. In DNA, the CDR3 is TGTGCCAGCAGGAATGAGTTGTCCCACACTGAAGCTTTCTTT.

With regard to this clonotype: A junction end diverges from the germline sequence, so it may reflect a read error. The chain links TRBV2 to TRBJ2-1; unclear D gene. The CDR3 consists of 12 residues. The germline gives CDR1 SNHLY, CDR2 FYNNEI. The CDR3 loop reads CASSEERVLDSF. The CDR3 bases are TGTGCCAGCAGTGAAGAGCGCGTCCTCGACTCCTTC.

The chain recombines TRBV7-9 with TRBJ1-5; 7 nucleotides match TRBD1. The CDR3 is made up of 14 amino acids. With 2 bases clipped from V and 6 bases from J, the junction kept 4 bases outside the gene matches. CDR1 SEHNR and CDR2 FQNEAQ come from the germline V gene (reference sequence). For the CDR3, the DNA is TGTGCCAGCAGCTTAAAAGGGGGCGGTCAGCCCCAGCATTTT. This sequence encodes CASSLKGGGQPQHF. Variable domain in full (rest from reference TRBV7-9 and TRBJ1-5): DTGVSQNPRHKITKRGQNVTFRCDPISEHNRLYWYRQTLGQGPEFLTYFQNEAQLEKSRLLSDRFSAERPKGSFSTLEIQRTEQGDSAMYLCASSLKGGGQPQHFGDGTRLSIL.

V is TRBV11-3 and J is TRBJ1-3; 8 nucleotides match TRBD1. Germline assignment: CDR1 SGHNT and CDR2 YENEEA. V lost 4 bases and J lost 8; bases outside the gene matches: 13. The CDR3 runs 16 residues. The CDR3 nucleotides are TGTGCCAGCAGCTCGGGAGCTGGCAGGGGGCAGGACACCATATATTTT. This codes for CASSSGAGRGQDTIYF.

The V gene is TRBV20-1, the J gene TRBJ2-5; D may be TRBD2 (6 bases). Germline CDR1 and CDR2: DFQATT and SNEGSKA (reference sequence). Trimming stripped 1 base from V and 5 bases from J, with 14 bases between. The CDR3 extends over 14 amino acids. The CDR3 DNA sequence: TGCAGTGCTAGAGTACCGGGAGAGCGGGAGACCCAGTACTTC. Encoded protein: CSARVPGERETQYF.

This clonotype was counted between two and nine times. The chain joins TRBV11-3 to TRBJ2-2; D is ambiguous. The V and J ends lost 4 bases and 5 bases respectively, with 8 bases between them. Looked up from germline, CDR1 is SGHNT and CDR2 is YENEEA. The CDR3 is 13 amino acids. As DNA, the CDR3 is TGTGCCAGCAGCTCTTATGAAACCGGGGAGCTGTTTTTT. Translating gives CASSSYETGELFF.

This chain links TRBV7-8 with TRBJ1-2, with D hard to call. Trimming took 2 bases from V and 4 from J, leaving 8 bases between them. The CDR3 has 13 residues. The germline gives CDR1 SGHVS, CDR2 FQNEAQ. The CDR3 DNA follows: TGTGCCAGCAGCTTACACCCCCTCTATGGCTACACCTTC. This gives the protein CASSLHPLYGYTF.

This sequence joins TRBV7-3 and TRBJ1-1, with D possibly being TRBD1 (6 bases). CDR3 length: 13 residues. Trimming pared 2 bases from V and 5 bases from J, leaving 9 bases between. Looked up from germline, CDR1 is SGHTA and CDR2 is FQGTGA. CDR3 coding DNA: TGTGCCAGCAGCTTACTTCAGGGGACTGAAGCTTTCTTT. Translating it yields CASSLLQGTEAFF.

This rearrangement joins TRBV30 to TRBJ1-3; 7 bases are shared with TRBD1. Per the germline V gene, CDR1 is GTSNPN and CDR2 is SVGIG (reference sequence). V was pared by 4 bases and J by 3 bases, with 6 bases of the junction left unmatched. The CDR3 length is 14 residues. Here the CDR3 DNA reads TGTGCCTGGAAGACAGGGCCGTATGGAAACACCATATATTTT. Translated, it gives CAWKTGPYGNTIYF.

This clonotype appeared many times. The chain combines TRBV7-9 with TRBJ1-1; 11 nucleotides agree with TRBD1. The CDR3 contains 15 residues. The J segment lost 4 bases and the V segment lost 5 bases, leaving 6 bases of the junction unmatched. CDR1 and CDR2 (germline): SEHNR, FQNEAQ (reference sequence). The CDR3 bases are TGTGCCAGCAGCAACCGGGACAGGGGGAGCACTGAAGCTTTCTTT. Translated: CASSNRDRGSTEAFF.